Listed here are 22 T cell receptor beta chains from one sample, sequenced in a study of cytomegalovirus exposure and HLA in healthy donors. Primers included in the PCR were 60 Vbeta and 13 Jbeta primers. TCRdb's table, derived via immunoSEQ multiplex PCR, lists solely in-frame clones and lacks some. Its listing shows roughly 60,000 clones. Material: PBMCs. These receptors originate from a woman aged 18-30 years in good health and CMV-seronegative.

The V call is TRBV28, the J call TRBJ2-3; weak D call: TRBD2 (6 bases). Trimming took off 5 bases at V and 5 bases at J, with 14 bases between the two ends. Germline V CDR1 and CDR2: MDHEN, SYDVKM. The CDR3 sequence is 14 residues long. CDR3 protein: CASSPGLHGDTQYF. In DNA, the CDR3 is TGTGCCAGCAGTCCCGGACTACATGGAGATACGCAGTATTTT.

The rearrangement links TRBV5-1 to TRBJ1-1; D is perhaps TRBD1 (5 bases). Trimming stripped 4 bases from V and 8 bases from J, with 15 bases between. The length of the CDR3 is 13 residues. The germline gives CDR1 SGHRS, CDR2 YFSETQ. The CDR3: CASSPFGDSEAFF. The DNA for the CDR3 is TGCGCCAGCAGCCCCTTCGGCGACAGCGAAGCTTTCTTT.

The CDR3 is CASSLDTDGELFF. The CDR3 DNA reads TGCGCCAGCAGCTTGGATACAGACGGGGAGCTGTTTTTT. The chain has TRBV5-1 and TRBJ2-2; D is uncertain. This CDR3 has 13 residues. The V gene lost 0 bases and the J gene lost 7 bases, with 7 bases spanning the gap. CDR1 and CDR2 (germline): SGHRS, YFSETQ.

As regards this clone: One end of the junction does not line up with germline, which may come from a read error. This rearrangement joins TRBV29-1 to TRBJ2-7, with 8 positions matching TRBD1. The germline CDR1 and CDR2 sequences are SQVTM and ANQGSEA. CDR3 length: 14 amino acids. The CDR3 nucleotides read TGCAGCGTCGAAGGACAGGGTTCAGTCCACGAGCAGTACTTC. Translation: CSVEGQGSVHEQYF.

The V call is TRBV18, the J call TRBJ2-1, with 7 bases matching TRBD2. Looked up from germline, CDR1 is KGHSH and CDR2 is LQKENI. The CDR3 covers 15 residues. V lost 4 bases to trimming and J lost 3 bases; unmatched junction nucleotides: 6. CDR3 sequence reads: CASSRASGNYNEQFF. For the CDR3, the DNA is TGTGCCAGCTCACGCGCTAGCGGAAACTACAATGAGCAGTTCTTC.

This chain joins TRBV14 and TRBJ2-6, with a tentative D call TRBD2 (5 bases). The germline CDR1 and CDR2 sequences are SGHDN and FVKESK. The V and J ends lost 4 bases and 1 base respectively, with 8 bases between them. The CDR3 is 15 amino acids. CDR3 amino acids: CASSRPGSGANVLTF. CDR3 DNA sequence: TGTGCCAGCAGCCGCCCGGGGTCTGGGGCCAACGTCCTGACTTTC.

The genes are TRBV18 and TRBJ1-1, with TRBD1 identical over 7 bases. The CDR3 spans 15 residues. V shed 3 bases, J shed 6 bases, and the junction held 10 bases outside the gene matches. Germline assignment: CDR1 KGHSH and CDR2 LQKENI. The CDR3, as DNA: TGTGCCAGCTCACCGCTGACAGGGCGTTTCGCTGAAGCTTTCTTT. It is translated as CASSPLTGRFAEAFF.

The chain uses TRBV6-1 and TRBJ2-3; 11 nucleotides match TRBD2. The ends lost 2 bases at V and 1 base at J; junction bases unmatched: 5. The CDR3 spans 17 residues. From germline, CDR1 is MNHNS and CDR2 SASEGT. The CDR3 nucleotides are TGTGCCAGCAGTGAACTAGCGGGGGGCGGGGGCACAGATACGCAGTATTTT. Its protein product is CASSELAGGGGTDTQYF.

The chain is built from TRBV5-1 and TRBJ2-7; possibly TRBD1 for D (5 bases). With 3 bases removed from V and 3 bases from J, the gap between germline ends came to 13 bases. From germline, CDR1 is SGHRS and CDR2 YFSETQ. This CDR3 region has 14 residues. CDR3 protein: CASSSSQGNYEQYF. DNA for the CDR3: TGCGCCAGCAGCTCGAGTCAGGGAAACTACGAGCAGTACTTC.

The chain links TRBV4-1 to TRBJ1-2; D remains unclear. V was cut by 0 bases and J by 2 bases, with 7 bases left in between. The germline V gene has CDR1 MGHRA and CDR2 YSYEKL. This CDR3 has 14 amino acids. CDR3 nucleotide sequence: TGCGCCAGCAGCCAAGATCAACTCAACTATGGCTACACCTTC. Translated, it gives CASSQDQLNYGYTF.

The chain has TRBV27 and TRBJ2-7; TRBD1 agrees at 9 bases. The CDR3 contains 17 residues. V gave up 0 bases and J gave up 2 bases; unmatched junction bases: 8. The germline V gene has CDR1 MNHEY and CDR2 SMNVEV (reference sequence). The CDR3 DNA reads TGTGCCAGCAGTTTATCTCCTGGGACAGGGAATCCCTACGAGCAGTACTTC. Protein product: CASSLSPGTGNPYEQYF.

CDR3 DNA sequence: TGCGCCAGCAGCCAAAGGGGGGGCGGGACAGGGAATCAGCCCCAGCATTTT. Amino acids: CASSQRGGGTGNQPQHF. The chain couples TRBV4-1 to TRBJ1-5; 9 bases are shared with TRBD1. Germline V lookup: CDR1 MGHRA, CDR2 YSYEKL. CDR3 size: 17 residues. V lost 2 bases and J lost 4; bases outside the gene matches: 9.

The chain has TRBV7-8 and TRBJ2-3; D is uncertain. The CDR3 runs to 12 residues. Trimming took off 5 bases at V and 5 bases at J, with 8 bases between the two ends. Germline CDR1 is SGHVS and CDR2 is FQNEAQ. For the CDR3, the DNA is TGTGCCAGCAGCATTACACAAGATACGCAGTATTTT. Protein: CASSITQDTQYF.

V is TRBV6-5 and J is TRBJ2-7; 7 bases match TRBD1. In germline, CDR1 is MNHEY, CDR2 SVGAGI. The ends lost 6 bases at V and 2 bases at J; junction bases unmatched: 10. The CDR3 runs 15 residues. CDR3 sequence reads: CASSLYRGTTYEQYF. Written as DNA, the CDR3 is TGTGCCAGCAGCCTTTACAGGGGAACGACCTACGAGCAGTACTTC.

This chain connects TRBV11-3 to TRBJ1-2, with unresolved D. CDR1 is SGHNT and CDR2 is YENEEA in the germline V gene. The V gene lost 5 bases and the J gene lost 2 bases, with 9 bases spanning the gap. The CDR3 sequence is 13 residues long. The CDR3 DNA reads as TGTGCCAGCAGCCCGCCGGGGAACTATGGCTACACCTTC. Translation: CASSPPGNYGYTF.

This chain uses TRBV5-4 with TRBJ2-5; a possible D gene is TRBD2 (6 bases). The germline gives CDR1 SGHNT, CDR2 YYREEE (reference sequence). The CDR3 length is 14 residues. The V gene lost 0 bases and the J gene lost 7 bases, with 13 bases spanning the gap. The CDR3 DNA reads TGTGCCAGCAGCTTGGAGAGGAGGGCCTCGACCCAGTACTTC. This codes for CASSLERRASTQYF.

The V and J genes are TRBV19 and TRBJ1-5, with D hard to call. This CDR3 comprises 14 residues. V was cut by 0 bases and J by 4 bases, with 7 bases left in between. Germline CDR1 reads LNHDA; CDR2 reads SQIVND (reference sequence). CDR3 sequence reads: CASSIDSRNQPQHF. DNA of the CDR3: TGTGCCAGTAGTATAGATAGCAGAAATCAGCCCCAGCATTTT.

The rearrangement uses TRBV5-1 and TRBJ2-2; 8 nucleotides agree with TRBD2. V lost 0 bases, J lost 6 bases, and 7 bases stayed unmatched. Germline loops: CDR1 SGHRS, CDR2 YFSETQ. This CDR3 is 16 amino acids long. The CDR3 DNA reads as TGCGCCAGCAGCTTGGAGACGGGAGGGCCCCCCGGGGAGCTGTTTTTT. It specifies CASSLETGGPPGELFF.

The chain uses TRBV5-1 and TRBJ1-6, with D perhaps matching TRBD1 (5 bases). The CDR3 has 16 amino acids. V lost 4 bases to trimming and J lost 0 bases, with 11 bases between them. The germline V gene has CDR1 SGHRS and CDR2 YFSETQ. CDR3 sequence reads: CASSKDTGSYNSPLHF. In DNA form, the CDR3 reads TGCGCCAGCAGCAAGGACACCGGCTCCTATAATTCACCCCTCCACTTT.

The V gene is TRBV5-1, the J gene TRBJ1-1; D not certain. This CDR3 spans 14 amino acids. V was cut by 0 bases and J by 6 bases, with 12 bases left in between. Germline CDR1 and CDR2: SGHRS and YFSETQ. The CDR3 reads CASSLEAGYAEAFF. CDR3 DNA: TGCGCCAGCAGCTTGGAGGCGGGATATGCTGAAGCTTTCTTT. The full variable domain, rest sourced from reference TRBV5-1 and TRBJ1-1, is KAGVTQTPRYLIKTRGQQVTLSCSPISGHRSVSWYQQTPGQGLQFLFEYFSETQRNKGNFPGRFSGRQFSNSRSEMNVSTLELGDSALYLCASSLEAGYAEAFFGQGTRLTVV.

V gene TRBV4-1 combines with J gene TRBJ1-2, with D possibly matching TRBD1 (5 bases). This CDR3 has 17 residues. Germline lookup yields CDR1 MGHRA and CDR2 YSYEKL. Trimming stripped 3 bases from V and 1 base from J, with 18 bases between. CDR3 protein: CASSQGDFRRINYGYTF. In DNA form, the CDR3 reads TGCGCCAGCAGCCAGGGGGACTTCAGACGGATTAACTATGGCTACACCTTC.

This chain joins TRBV7-2 and TRBJ1-6, with D unresolved. Germline assignment: CDR1 SGHTA and CDR2 FQGNSA. V was trimmed by 4 bases and J by 8 bases, leaving 24 bases between them. The CDR3 loop spans 18 amino acids. CDR3 protein: CASSSLSHWQEGDSPLHF. CDR3 coding DNA: TGTGCCAGCAGCTCCCTTAGTCATTGGCAGGAGGGTGATTCACCCCTCCACTTT.